This T cell receptor beta chain was recorded in a study of OX40 agonist ivuxolimab in advanced cancers. Study-wide results and caveats: Normalized T-cell clonal expansion was also low in some nonresponders.

Germline V gene sequence: CDR1 WSHSY, CDR2 SAAADI. There are 12 residues in the CDR3. The V gene lost 8 bases and the J gene lost 0 bases, with 7 bases spanning the gap. Details on this clone: Its target is unknown.

Profiled with immunoSEQ multiplex PCR; TCRdb holds only in-frame clones, not every one. The sample has roughly 62,000 clones, roughly nine tenths seen once. This receptor was obtained from an adult with an advanced solid tumor such as melanoma, head and neck, liver or kidney cancer. This specimen was CD4+ or CD8+ T cells sorted from blood, taken in a trial of the OX40 agonist ivuxolimab. The chain employs TRBV10-2 and TRBJ2-5, with D tentatively TRBD1 or TRBD2 (5 bases each). The CDR3 region is CASEGNQETQYF. The CDR3 nucleotides are TGCGCCAGCGAGGGGAACCAAGAGACCCAGTACTTC.